A selection of T cell receptor beta chains follows, all from one sample in a study of blood T cell repertoires in COVID-19. Assay: immunoSEQ multiplex PCR; the TCRdb copy retains only in-frame clones and omits some. Seen here are 61,000 or so clones, about four fifths observed once, and the top ten hold about 4%. The sequencing sample was made of peripheral blood. All receptors come from a woman over 75 with acute or convalescent COVID-19. CDR3s include the opening cysteine and the closing phenylalanine or tryptophan. Fields, in order: V gene, J gene, D gene, clone size, CDR3 length, CDR3 protein, CDR3 DNA. D genes are given only for firm matches. The size of a clone is reported for some rows only, either as once, few or many, or as a class for expanded clones.

>TRBV4-2|TRBJ1-1|-|-|14
CASSLLQGNTEAFF
TGTGCCAGCAGCCTCCTACAGGGGAACACTGAAGCTTTCTTT
>TRBV28|TRBJ1-5|TRBD1|few|15
CASSPRDRGNQPQHF
TGTGCCAGCAGTCCCCGGGACAGGGGCAATCAGCCCCAGCATTTT
>TRBV28|TRBJ1-4|-|-|17
CASSLSGRGRTNEKLFF
TGTGCCAGCAGTTTATCGGGCAGGGGAAGAACTAATGAAAAACTGTTTTTT
>TRBV4-2|TRBJ2-5|TRBD2|-|15
CASSQASGGAQTQYF
TGTGCCAGCAGCCAGGCTAGCGGGGGGGCACAGACCCAGTACTTC
>TRBV11-1|TRBJ2-7|TRBD1|-|14
CASSLDRGSYEQYF
TGTGCCAGCAGCTTGGACAGGGGTTCCTACGAGCAGTACTTC
>TRBV7-9|TRBJ2-5|TRBD2|-|16
CASSLGFSGSPLAQYF
TGTGCCAGCAGCTTAGGTTTTAGCGGGAGCCCGTTGGCCCAGTACTTC
>TRBV11-3|TRBJ1-1|-|-|13
CASSLGFQGEAFF
TGTGCCAGCAGCTTAGGTTTCCAGGGGGAAGCTTTCTTT
>TRBV4-2|TRBJ2-2|TRBD2|-|20
CASSQEDAMFSGGGTGELFF
TGTGCCAGCAGCCAAGAGGACGCTATGTTTAGCGGGGGAGGCACCGGGGAGCTGTTTTTT
>TRBV5-6|TRBJ2-1|TRBD2|-|16
CASSRRTRRLGNEQFF
TGTGCCAGCAGCCGCCGGACTAGACGTCTAGGCAATGAGCAGTTCTTC
>TRBV5-1|TRBJ2-7|TRBD2|-|15
CASRLTSGAVGEQYF
TGCGCCAGTCGGCTGACTAGCGGGGCAGTAGGAGAGCAGTACTTC
>TRBV27|TRBJ2-3|-|once|14
CASSLTSRGDTQYF
TGTGCCAGCAGCCTAACCAGTCGGGGAGATACGCAGTATTTT
>TRBV6-1|TRBJ2-3|-|-|17
CASSDLARGSNADTQYF
TGTGCCAGCAGTGATCTGGCCAGGGGTAGTAACGCAGATACGCAGTATTTT
>TRBV9|TRBJ2-3|TRBD2|-|16
CASSVVSGGGTDTQYF
TGTGCCAGCAGCGTAGTGAGCGGGGGGGGCACAGATACGCAGTATTTT
>TRBV18|TRBJ1-5|-|-|14
CASSPSTASRPQHF
TGTGCCAGCTCACCGTCTACAGCCTCACGGCCCCAGCATTTT
>TRBV28|TRBJ2-7|-|-|14
CASRSLVPSYEQYF
TGTGCCAGCAGATCTTTAGTCCCCTCCTACGAGCAGTACTTC
>TRBV20-1|TRBJ1-3|-|-|14
CSASNRADGNTIYF
TGCAGTGCTAGTAACAGGGCTGATGGAAACACCATATATTTT
>TRBV19|TRBJ1-2|-|-|15
CASSIDQPGPRGYTF
TGTGCCAGTAGTATAGATCAACCAGGGCCCAGGGGCTACACCTTC
>TRBV2|TRBJ1-2|TRBD1|-|14
CASSRPTGAYGYTF
TGTGCCAGCAGTCGTCCCACAGGGGCCTATGGCTACACCTTC
>TRBV24-1|TRBJ1-2|-|-|12
CATSDPTGRYTF
TGTGCCACCAGTGACCCCACAGGACGCTACACCTTC
>TRBV19|TRBJ2-7|TRBD2|-|15
CASSTTSGNSYEQYF
TGTGCCAGTAGTACAACTAGCGGGAACTCCTACGAGCAGTACTTC
>TRBV6-5|TRBJ2-2|TRBD2|-|15
CASRTGLANTGELFF
TGTGCCAGCAGGACGGGACTAGCGAACACCGGGGAGCTGTTTTTT
>TRBV28|TRBJ2-1|TRBD2|-|19
CASSLDGWLAGGSYNEQFF
TGTGCCAGCAGTTTGGATGGATGGCTAGCGGGAGGATCCTACAATGAGCAGTTCTTC
>TRBV7-2|TRBJ2-3|-|once|14
CASSLGSPTDTQYF
TGTGCCAGCAGCTTAGGGAGCCCCACAGATACGCAGTATTTT
>TRBV5-6|TRBJ1-1|-|once|14
CASNKRTVNTEAFF
TGTGCCAGCAACAAGAGGACAGTCAACACTGAAGCTTTCTTT